Reported below is one T cell receptor beta chain. TCRdb reanalysed the 5' RACE reads using MiXCR and keeps one entry per CDR3 protein. The data show tens of thousands of distinct CDR3 sequences, around 21% seen once. The data originate from a study of spatial heterogeneity in lung cancer. Time point described: sample taken at primary tumor resection. Sequencing was performed on whole RNA extracted from tumor and nontumor lung tissue, or from frozen PBMC, and the material was left unsorted. This clonotype was sampled from a male donor with early-stage non-small cell lung cancer. The material was PBMCs, obtained at surgery.

CDR3 coding DNA: TGTGCCAGCAGCCAAGAAAACGGGGAGCTGTTTTTT. It yields the protein CASSQENGELFF. The V call is TRBV4-2, the J call TRBJ2-2; D not certain. The CDR3 sequence is 12 residues long. Trimming cost V 0 bases and J 7 bases, with 3 bases left between them. From germline, CDR1 is LGHNA and CDR2 YNFKEQ.